The 32 T cell receptor beta chains below all came from one sample that was sequenced in a study of blood T cell repertoires in COVID-19. This table comes from immunoSEQ multiplex PCR, and its TCRdb copy is limited to in-frame clones, with some not included. The sample includes around 300,000 clones, about four fifths of them seen just once. Source material: peripheral blood. All receptors come from a woman between 45 and 65 years old who had recovered from COVID-19.

The chain combines TRBV19 with TRBJ2-5; 9 bases agree with TRBD2. This CDR3 spans 14 amino acids. Germline loops: CDR1 LNHDA, CDR2 SQIVND (reference sequence). With V trimmed by 10 bases and J by 9 bases, 15 bases remained unmatched. Here the CDR3 reads CATSSSGAASPQYF. CDR3 DNA sequence: TGTGCCACCTCCTCTAGCGGGGCCGCTTCCCCCCAGTACTTC.

The rearrangement links TRBV7-2 to TRBJ1-2; D is ambiguous. Germline CDR1 and CDR2: SGHTA and FQGNSA. This CDR3 has 17 amino acids. V dropped 2 bases and J dropped 4 bases, with 20 bases sitting between them. The CDR3 region has the DNA TGTGCCAGCAGCTTATGGGTGGTATATGGGAGTTCCTATGGCTACACCTTC. Translation: CASSLWVVYGSSYGYTF.

The V gene is TRBV15, the J gene TRBJ2-1; TRBD2 matches at 11 bases. This CDR3 is built from 20 residues. Germline loops: CDR1 LNHNV, CDR2 YYDKDF (reference sequence). V was clipped by 0 bases and J by 0 bases; unmatched bases: 10. The chain's CDR3 is CATSRDSASGGQSSYNEQFF. CDR3 in DNA: TGTGCCACCAGCAGAGATTCGGCTAGCGGGGGGCAGAGCTCCTACAATGAGCAGTTCTTC.

The rearrangement joins TRBV2 to TRBJ1-5; maybe TRBD1 (5 bases). V lost 8 bases to trimming and J lost 1 base, with 9 bases between them. Germline CDR1 and CDR2: SNHLY and FYNNEI. The CDR3 is 13 amino acids. For the CDR3, the DNA is TGTGCCAGCGGGGCAGGGAGCAATCAGCCCCAGCATTTT. Amino acids: CASGAGSNQPQHF. The full variable domain, with the rest looked up from reference TRBV2 and TRBJ1-5, is EPEVTQTPSHQVTQMGQEVILRCVPISNHLYFYWYRQILGQKVEFLVSFYNNEISEKSEIFDDQFSVERPDGSNFTLKIRSTKLEDSAMYFCASGAGSNQPQHFGDGTRLSIL.

The CDR3 sequence is CASSQDQGGPYEQYF. CDR3 coding DNA: TGCGCCAGCAGCCAAGATCAAGGGGGCCCCTACGAGCAGTACTTC. The V and J genes are TRBV4-3 and TRBJ2-7; 7 bases match TRBD1. Germline V CDR1 and CDR2: LGHNA, YSLEER. The trim removed 0 bases at V and 2 bases at J, leaving 4 bases unmatched. The CDR3 extends over 15 amino acids.

The chain is built from TRBV23-1 and TRBJ2-7, with a possible D match to TRBD1 (6 bases). TRBV23-1 carries the ORF label, with uncertain function. The CDR3 extends over 17 amino acids. Deletions cut 3 bases from V and 6 bases from J, with 24 bases between. CDR3 DNA sequence: TGCGCCAGCAGTCAGGGGGCCTTCAGGGTCTGTTCTAGCGAGCAGTACTTC. Translating it yields CASSQGAFRVCSSEQYF.

The chain joins TRBV5-1 to TRBJ2-7, with D maybe TRBD1 (5 bases). This CDR3 is 13 amino acids long. Germline CDR1 and CDR2: SGHRS and YFSETQ. The V gene lost 0 bases and the J gene lost 6 bases, with 10 bases spanning the gap. The CDR3, as DNA: TGCGCCAGCAGCTTGGGGCAGGGTGGCGAGCAGTACTTC. This encodes CASSLGQGGEQYF.

The chain couples TRBV7-3 to TRBJ2-3; the D gene is possibly TRBD2 (6 bases). Trimming stripped 4 bases from V and 6 bases from J, with 11 bases between. The germline gives CDR1 SGHTA, CDR2 FQGTGA. This CDR3 has 13 amino acids. CDR3 sequence (DNA): TGTGCCAGCAGCTCCGCGGGAACTGATACGCAGTATTTT. It is translated as CASSSAGTDTQYF.

The CDR3 DNA is TGTGCCAGCAGTTCACTAGCGGGAGGGTTCTACGAGCAGTACTTC. Translating it yields CASSSLAGGFYEQYF. The chain couples TRBV27 to TRBJ2-7; the match to TRBD2 covers 13 bases. The CDR3 contains 15 residues. Germline V CDR1 and CDR2: MNHEY, SMNVEV (reference sequence). The J segment lost 3 bases and the V segment lost 4 bases, leaving 3 bases of the junction unmatched.

The chain links TRBV27 to TRBJ1-3; tentatively, D is TRBD1 (5 bases). Between the trimmed V and J ends, which lost 0 bases and 7 bases, there was a span of 7 bases. In germline, CDR1 is MNHEY, CDR2 SMNVEV (reference sequence). This CDR3 has 13 residues. This chain's CDR3 is CASSLSGGNTIYF. CDR3 nucleotide sequence: TGTGCCAGCAGTTTATCTGGGGGGAACACCATATATTTT.

The V gene is TRBV6-2 or TRBV6-3, the J gene TRBJ1-2; TRBD1 is a possible D gene (5 bases). The CDR3 loop spans 13 amino acids. Trimming removed 5 bases at V and 5 bases at J, with 12 bases between. Germline assignment: CDR1 MNHEY and CDR2 SVGEGT. The DNA for the CDR3 is TGTGCCAGCAGTGATCGACAGACTTATGGCTACACCTTC. Its translation: CASSDRQTYGYTF.

CDR3: CAWSVQGRDTQYF. The CDR3 DNA reads as TGTGCCTGGAGTGTACAGGGCAGAGATACGCAGTATTTT. V usage is TRBV30 and J usage is TRBJ2-3; tentatively, D is TRBD1 (6 bases). Per germline, CDR1 GTSNPN and CDR2 SVGIG (reference sequence). This CDR3 contains 13 residues. V was cut by 0 bases and J by 5 bases, with 9 bases left in between. The variable domain in full, with the rest retrieved from reference TRBV30 and TRBJ2-3, is SQTIHQWPATLVQPVGSPLSLECTVEGTSNPNLYWYRQAAGRGLQLLFYSVGIGQISSEVPQNLSASRPQDRQFILSSKKLLLSDSGFYLCAWSVQGRDTQYFGPGTRLTVL.

This rearrangement joins TRBV18 to TRBJ2-5; TRBD1 matches 7 bases. The CDR3 runs 15 residues. The V gene's germline CDR1 is KGHSH and CDR2 LQKENI. The J segment lost 0 bases and the V segment lost 0 bases, leaving 1 base of the junction unmatched. CDR3 sequence reads: CASSPPGQYQETQYF. CDR3 coding DNA: TGTGCCAGCTCACCACCGGGACAGTACCAAGAGACCCAGTACTTC.

The rearrangement links TRBV5-5 to TRBJ2-3; 11 nucleotides line up with TRBD2. The trim removed 5 bases at V and 9 bases at J, leaving 14 bases unmatched. This CDR3 has 16 residues. CDR1 SGHKS and CDR2 YYEKEE come from the germline V gene (reference sequence). The CDR3: CASRAGTSGVQDTQYF. The CDR3 region has the DNA TGTGCCAGCAGGGCCGGGACTAGCGGAGTACAGGACACGCAGTATTTT.

The chain employs TRBV27 and TRBJ2-1; a weak D match, TRBD2 (6 bases). Germline V CDR1 and CDR2: MNHEY, SMNVEV (reference sequence). V gave up 0 bases and J gave up 0 bases, with 6 bases separating them. The CDR3 runs to 15 residues. The CDR3 sequence: CASSLSGGSYNEQFF. The CDR3 DNA is TGTGCCAGCAGTTTATCCGGGGGCTCCTACAATGAGCAGTTCTTC.

V gene TRBV9 combines with J gene TRBJ1-2, with a possible D match to TRBD1 (6 bases). CDR1 SGDLS and CDR2 YYNGEE come from the germline V gene. This CDR3 spans 14 amino acids. Trimming left V 4 bases short and J 1 base short, with 11 bases between. CDR3 residues: CASSPGQINYGYTF. DNA for the CDR3: TGTGCCAGCAGCCCGGGACAAATTAACTATGGCTACACCTTC.

This chain uses TRBV7-3 with TRBJ2-3, with 7 bases fitting TRBD1. The CDR3 runs 16 residues. CDR1 is SGHTA and CDR2 is FQGTGA in the germline V gene. V shed 5 bases and J 1 base; nucleotides not matched to a gene: 9. CDR3: CASSMNRGKGTDTQYF. The CDR3 DNA is TGTGCCAGCAGCATGAACAGGGGTAAGGGCACAGATACGCAGTATTTT.

The chain joins TRBV18 to TRBJ2-7, with 9 bases matching TRBD1. J was trimmed by 2 bases and V by 6 bases; bases with no gene match: 8. CDR3 length: 15 residues. Germline V lookup: CDR1 KGHSH, CDR2 LQKENI. The CDR3 loop reads CASSWGTGFTYEQYF. The CDR3 DNA sequence: TGTGCCAGCTCCTGGGGGACAGGGTTCACCTACGAGCAGTACTTC. Variable domain in full (rest from reference TRBV18 and TRBJ2-7): NAGVMQNPRHLVRRRGQEARLRCSPMKGHSHVYWYRQLPEEGLKFMVYLQKENIIDESGMPKERFSAEFPKEGPSILRIQQVVRGDSAAYFCASSWGTGFTYEQYFGPGTRLTVT.

The V gene is TRBV30, the J gene TRBJ1-1; no clear D gene. The V and J ends lost 6 bases and 4 bases respectively, with 12 bases between them. The germline V gene has CDR1 GTSNPN and CDR2 SVGIG (reference sequence). The CDR3 runs 12 residues. CDR3 protein: CACRFSGTEAFF. The CDR3 region has the DNA TGTGCCTGCCGTTTCAGTGGCACTGAAGCTTTCTTT.

This chain uses TRBV5-1 with TRBJ2-4; the match to TRBD2 covers 8 bases. Germline loops: CDR1 SGHRS, CDR2 YFSETQ. The CDR3 sequence is 18 residues long. J lost 1 base, V lost 4 bases, and 13 bases had no gene match. This CDR3 is CASSPRLAPAGAKNIQYF. In nucleotides, the CDR3 is TGCGCCAGCAGCCCCAGACTAGCGCCGGCCGGGGCCAAAAACATTCAGTACTTC.

This chain uses TRBV28 with TRBJ1-5; possible D gene TRBD1, 5 bases. The V end lost 7 bases, the J end lost 5 bases, and 12 bases lay between the germline ends. The CDR3 loop spans 13 amino acids. Germline CDR1 is MDHEN and CDR2 is SYDVKM. DNA for the CDR3: TGTGCCAGCACCACAGACAGTTATCAGCCCCAGCATTTT. Protein product: CASTTDSYQPQHF.

V usage is TRBV19 and J usage is TRBJ1-2; no clear D gene. This CDR3 contains 15 residues. Germline values: CDR1 LNHDA, CDR2 SQIVND (reference sequence). Trimming removed 5 bases at V and 7 bases at J, with 20 bases between. The CDR3 here is CASSVGASLRGGYTF. CDR3 nucleotides: TGTGCCAGTAGTGTGGGAGCCTCCTTGCGAGGTGGCTACACCTTC.

This rearrangement joins TRBV3-1 (or the pseudogene TRBV3-2) to TRBJ1-2, with a tentative D call TRBD1 (6 bases). Trimming removed 6 bases from V and 8 bases from J, with 19 bases in between. This CDR3 region has 14 residues. In germline, CDR1 is LGHDT, CDR2 YNNKEL (reference sequence). CDR3 DNA: TGTGCCAGCAGTCGCAAGGGGGATTCGGGGGGCTACACCTTC. It yields the protein CASSRKGDSGGYTF.

The chain joins TRBV5-1 to TRBJ2-3; D is perhaps TRBD1 (6 bases). The CDR3 loop spans 15 amino acids. CDR1 SGHRS and CDR2 YFSETQ come from the germline V gene. V was trimmed by 4 bases and J by 4 bases, leaving 16 bases between them. The CDR3 nucleotides read TGCGCCAGCAGCAAGGGAGTGGGGGCCGCAGATACGCAGTATTTT. This codes for CASSKGVGAADTQYF.

This clone was picked up one time. The chain carries TRBV15 and TRBJ2-7; 8 bases align to TRBD2. From germline, CDR1 is LNHNV and CDR2 YYDKDF (reference sequence). J gave up 3 bases and V 1 base, and 8 bases lay outside the gene matches. The CDR3 runs 16 residues. CDR3 DNA sequence: TGTGCCACCAGCAGAGGAAAGGAGCGGGGGTACTACGAGCAGTACTTC. Residues: CATSRGKERGYYEQYF.

This rearrangement joins TRBV14 to TRBJ2-2; 13 bases map to TRBD2. The CDR3 contains 18 residues. Germline loops: CDR1 SGHDN, CDR2 FVKESK. The V gene end was trimmed by 3 bases and the J gene end by 0 bases; junction bases not matched to a gene: 4. CDR3 amino acids: CASSQYGTSGTNTGELFF. The DNA of the CDR3 is TGTGCCAGCAGCCAGTACGGGACTAGCGGGACGAACACCGGGGAGCTGTTTTTT.

This sequence joins TRBV28 and TRBJ1-2; the match to TRBD1 covers 7 bases. This CDR3 is built from 15 residues. J lost 5 bases, V lost 9 bases, and 15 bases had no gene match. Per the germline V gene, CDR1 is MDHEN and CDR2 is SYDVKM. The DNA of the CDR3 is TGTGCCAGACCCTGGACAGGATTCAGTGGGTATGGCTACACCTTC. Residues: CARPWTGFSGYGYTF.

This chain uses TRBV5-1 with TRBJ2-3; possibly TRBD2 for D (6 bases). V lost 0 bases and J lost 4, with 12 bases in between. Germline-derived CDR1 and CDR2 are SGHRS and YFSETQ. This CDR3 is built from 15 residues. Written as DNA, the CDR3 is TGCGCCAGCAGCTTGGGGCTAGCGCGTGCAGATACGCAGTATTTT. Its protein product is CASSLGLARADTQYF.

The V call is TRBV4-3, the J call TRBJ2-7, with 7 bases lining up with TRBD1. The CDR3 is 14 residues long. The junction had 6 bases not matched to a gene; V was cut back by 4 bases and J by 3 bases. Germline V gives CDR1 LGHNA, CDR2 YSLEER. CDR3 nucleotide sequence: TGCGCCAGCAGCCGAGATAGGGGGCTCTACGAGCAGTACTTC. Protein sequence: CASSRDRGLYEQYF.

The chain combines TRBV29-1 with TRBJ2-5, with 10 bases matching TRBD2. V trimming: 6 bases; J trimming: 4 bases; junction bases outside the gene matches: 5. The germline CDR1 and CDR2 sequences are SQVTM and ANQGSEA. The CDR3 sequence is 13 residues long. The DNA for the CDR3 is TGCAGCGTAGCGGGGGGGCCGTTAGAGACCCAGTACTTC. It specifies CSVAGGPLETQYF. Based on the CDR3 plus reference TRBV29-1 and TRBJ2-5, the full variable domain is SAVISQKPSRDICQRGTSLTIQCQVDSQVTMMFWYRQQPGQSLTLIATANQGSEATYESGFVIDKFPISRPNLTFSTLTVSNMSPEDSSIYLCSVAGGPLETQYFGPGTRLLVL.

The chain couples TRBV5-8 to TRBJ1-2; 9 nucleotides line up with TRBD1. CDR1 is SGHTS, CDR2 YDEGEE, per germline. The junction had 5 bases not matched to a gene; V was cut back by 4 bases and J by 4 bases. This CDR3 spans 14 amino acids. The CDR3: CASSPRDRAYGYTF. The CDR3 bases are TGTGCCAGCAGCCCCCGGGACAGGGCCTATGGCTACACCTTC.

This clone was counted a single time. J is TRBJ1-5 and V is TRBV12-3 or TRBV12-4; 8 positions agree with TRBD1. V lost 5 bases and J lost 6; bases outside the gene matches: 3. This CDR3 is 13 amino acids long. This chain's CDR3 is CASSPDRAQPQHF. CDR3 bases: TGTGCCAGCAGTCCGGACAGGGCTCAGCCCCAGCATTTT.